The clone carrying this TCR beta chain was counted a single time. This entry comes from a study of cytomegalovirus exposure and HLA in healthy donors. Amplification used 60 Vbeta primers and 13 Jbeta primers. Libraries were prepared by immunoSEQ multiplex PCR; TCRdb keeps only in-frame clonotypes and omits some of them. The repertoire holds around 110,000 clones, approximately 67% seen once, with roughly 1.4% in the top ten. Germline CDR1 and CDR2: SGHRS and YFSETQ. The CDR3 has 15 residues. Trimming shortened V by 0 bases and J by 4 bases, and 13 bases separated the two germline ends. The TCR originated in a man aged 18 to 29 in good health and CMV-seronegative. Sequencing input: PBMCs. V usage is TRBV5-1 and J usage is TRBJ2-5; possible D gene TRBD1, 6 bases. This CDR3 is CASSLEVGARETQYF. The CDR3 DNA reads as TGCGCCAGCAGCTTGGAGGTGGGGGCGAGAGAGACCCAGTACTTC.